One and the same sample provided the 26 T cell receptor beta chains below, sequenced in a study of blood T cell repertoires in COVID-19. The table came from immunoSEQ multiplex PCR; TCRdb's copy has only in-frame clones and leaves some out. Among 55,000 to 70,000 clones listed, under 80% were seen once. Sequenced material: peripheral blood. Receptors were obtained from a human donor in a cohort sampled during active COVID-19.

This clone was seen a single time. The CDR3 DNA reads TGTGCCAGCAGCCGAGGGGGGGCGAACACTGAAGCTTTCTTT. It codes for CASSRGGANTEAFF. The chain combines TRBV11-2 with TRBJ1-1; weak D call: TRBD1 (6 bases). The CDR3 is 14 amino acids. V was trimmed by 5 bases and J by 1 base, leaving 11 bases between them. The germline CDR1 and CDR2 sequences are SGHAT and FQNNGV.

The rearrangement uses TRBV6-5 and TRBJ1-6; 7 positions agree with TRBD1. Germline assignment: CDR1 MNHEY and CDR2 SVGAGI. The CDR3 covers 15 residues. With V trimmed by 6 bases and J by 3 bases, 5 bases remained unmatched. In nucleotides, the CDR3 is TGTGCCAGCAGACAGGGGCAGGGCTATAATTCACCCCTCCACTTT. Its translation is CASRQGQGYNSPLHF.

This chain connects TRBV19 to TRBJ1-1; the D gene is possibly TRBD1 (6 bases). The CDR3 spans 14 residues. Deletions cut 3 bases from V and 4 bases from J, with 12 bases between. Looked up from germline, CDR1 is LNHDA and CDR2 is SQIVND (reference sequence). The CDR3 loop reads CASSITGLFTEAFF. CDR3 bases: TGTGCCAGTAGTATTACAGGGCTATTCACTGAAGCTTTCTTT.

The rearrangement joins TRBV27 to TRBJ2-1, with D perhaps matching TRBD2 (6 bases). Trimming left V 3 bases short and J 3 bases short, with 9 bases between. CDR3 length equals 14 residues. Germline lookup yields CDR1 MNHEY and CDR2 SMNVEV (reference sequence). CDR3 sequence: CASSFLGGYNEQFF. CDR3 nucleotide sequence: TGTGCCAGCAGTTTTCTCGGGGGCTACAATGAGCAGTTCTTC.

The chain recombines TRBV19 with TRBJ1-1; the D is unclear. Germline CDR1 is LNHDA and CDR2 is SQIVND (reference sequence). The CDR3 sequence is 12 residues long. V dropped 5 bases and J dropped 1 base, with 5 bases sitting between them. The CDR3 region is CASSAGNTEAFF. In DNA form, the CDR3 reads TGTGCCAGTAGTGCGGGGAACACTGAAGCTTTCTTT.

The chain recombines TRBV29-1 with TRBJ2-4, with TRBD2 matching over 7 bases. CDR3 length equals 12 residues. V dropped 6 bases and J dropped 7; count of bases not matched to a gene: 6. Germline values: CDR1 SQVTM, CDR2 ANQGSEA. The CDR3 DNA reads as TGCAGCGTGGGGGGGGGACGGAACATTCAGTACTTC. Protein: CSVGGGRNIQYF.

The rearrangement uses TRBV6-5 and TRBJ2-7; D is perhaps TRBD1 (5 bases). CDR1 is MNHEY, CDR2 SVGAGI, per germline. With 3 bases removed from V and 0 bases from J, the gap between germline ends came to 15 bases. CDR3 length: 16 residues. CDR3 amino acids: CASSYQDSDSSYEQYF. CDR3 bases: TGTGCCAGCAGTTATCAAGACAGTGACTCCTCCTACGAGCAGTACTTC.

This chain joins TRBV10-3 and TRBJ1-4; D unclear. The germline gives CDR1 ENHRY, CDR2 SYGVKD. This CDR3 has 13 amino acids. V was clipped by 4 bases and J by 4 bases, with 7 bases between them. Here the CDR3 reads CAISVRINEKLFF. The CDR3 DNA follows: TGTGCCATCAGTGTGAGGATTAATGAAAAACTGTTTTTT.

This clone is a singleton in its sample. The V gene is TRBV6-2 or TRBV6-3, the J gene TRBJ2-7; 9 bases match TRBD2. The CDR3 covers 14 residues. V shed 5 bases, J shed 4 bases, and the junction held 6 bases outside the gene matches. Germline CDR1 MNHEY, CDR2 SVGEGT. The CDR3 protein is CASSGGLAGYEQYF. Written as DNA, the CDR3 is TGTGCCAGCAGTGGCGGGCTAGCGGGATACGAGCAGTACTTC.

This clone was detected only a few times. The V gene is TRBV6-1, the J gene TRBJ2-7, with D possibly TRBD2 on 5 matching bases. There are 15 residues in the CDR3. Germline-derived CDR1 and CDR2 are MNHNS and SASEGT. The V and J ends lost 2 bases and 2 bases respectively, with 13 bases between them. CDR3 DNA: TGTGCCAGCAGTGAACGAGAGGGTAGGCCCTACGAGCAGTACTTC. Its protein product is CASSEREGRPYEQYF.

The rearrangement joins TRBV12-3 or TRBV12-4 to TRBJ2-7; possible D gene TRBD2, 6 bases. V was clipped by 6 bases and J by 4 bases, with 13 bases between them. This CDR3 region has 13 residues. The CDR3 DNA sequence: TGTGCCAGCAGACGGGAGTTCGGGTACGAGCAGTACTTC. It is translated as CASRREFGYEQYF.

V is TRBV19 and J is TRBJ1-3; no firm D call. In germline, CDR1 is LNHDA, CDR2 SQIVND (reference sequence). Trimming stripped 2 bases from V and 0 bases from J, with 11 bases between. This CDR3 region has 16 residues. The CDR3 spells CASSIQDLASGNTIYF. The CDR3 DNA reads TGTGCCAGTAGTATACAGGATTTGGCCTCTGGAAACACCATATATTTT. Full variable domain (missing parts from reference TRBV19 and TRBJ1-3): DGGITQSPKYLFRKEGQNVTLSCEQNLNHDAMYWYRQDPGQGLRLIYYSQIVNDFQKGDIAEGYSVSREKKESFPLTVTSAQKNPTAFYLCASSIQDLASGNTIYFGEGSWLTVV.

The chain couples TRBV28 to TRBJ2-7, with 7 bases lining up with TRBD1. The CDR3 contains 15 residues. The V segment lost 6 bases and the J segment 12 bases; nucleotides outside the gene matches: 20. CDR1 and CDR2 (germline): MDHEN, SYDVKM. The CDR3 DNA sequence: TGTGCCAGCAGACTCCCCGGGACAGTCGAGCAAGGAATGTACTTC. As protein: CASRLPGTVEQGMYF.

The chain employs TRBV18 and TRBJ2-4; 7 bases agree with TRBD1. The CDR3 runs to 17 residues. V shed 6 bases, J shed 2 bases, and the junction held 13 bases outside the gene matches. The V gene's germline CDR1 is KGHSH and CDR2 LQKENI. CDR3 DNA: TGTGCCAGCTCTCACAAACAGGGGAGACGTACCAAAAACATTCAGTACTTC. This translates into CASSHKQGRRTKNIQYF. The full variable domain, its missing parts supplied by reference TRBV18 and TRBJ2-4, is NAGVMQNPRHLVRRRGQEARLRCSPMKGHSHVYWYRQLPEEGLKFMVYLQKENIIDESGMPKERFSAEFPKEGPSILRIQQVVRGDSAAYFCASSHKQGRRTKNIQYFGAGTRLSVL.

The genes are TRBV5-1 and TRBJ2-7; the D is unclear. Germline CDR1 is SGHRS and CDR2 is YFSETQ. The CDR3 runs to 14 residues. The V and J ends lost 1 base and 2 bases respectively, with 10 bases between them. In nucleotides, the CDR3 is TGCGCCAGCAGCTTGCGACACAAGGCCTACGAGCAGTACTTC. This codes for CASSLRHKAYEQYF. The full variable domain, in which reference TRBV5-1 and TRBJ2-7 provide the parts outside the CDR3, is KAGVTQTPRYLIKTRGQQVTLSCSPISGHRSVSWYQQTPGQGLQFLFEYFSETQRNKGNFPGRFSGRQFSNSRSEMNVSTLELGDSALYLCASSLRHKAYEQYFGPGTRLTVT.

In this sample, this clone turned up once. J is TRBJ2-3 and V is TRBV11-1; no clear D. The CDR3 length is 13 residues. V was clipped by 3 bases and J by 0 bases, with 4 bases between them. From germline, CDR1 is SGHAT and CDR2 FQDESV (reference sequence). The CDR3 sequence is CASSLRSTDTQYF. CDR3 nucleotides: TGTGCCAGCAGCTTGCGGAGCACAGATACGCAGTATTTT.

Only a few counts were recorded for this clone. At one end, the junction sequence differs from germline, possibly due to a read error. The chain uses TRBV6-1 and TRBJ1-4; possibly TRBD1 for D (6 bases). Germline CDR1 reads MNHNS; CDR2 reads SASEGT. The length of the CDR3 is 15 residues. The CDR3 loop reads CASREGQNDSEKLFF. The CDR3 nucleotides are TGTGCCAGCAGGGAAGGACAGAATGACAGTGAAAAACTGTTTTTT.

The V and J genes are TRBV28 and TRBJ1-5; 12 bases are a match to TRBD1. This CDR3 has 16 amino acids. Germline assignment: CDR1 MDHEN and CDR2 SYDVKM. The junction had 10 bases not matched to a gene; V was cut back by 6 bases and J by 7 bases. CDR3 coding DNA: TGTGCCAGCAGAACCGGGACAGGGGGCGCAGGGCAGCCCCAGCATTTT. This encodes CASRTGTGGAGQPQHF. Supplemented by reference TRBV28 and TRBJ1-5, the full variable domain reads DVKVTQSSRYLVKRTGEKVFLECVQDMDHENMFWYRQDPGLGLRLIYFSYDVKMKEKGDIPEGYSVSREKKERFSLILESASTNQTSMYLCASRTGTGGAGQPQHFGDGTRLSIL.

The gene calls are TRBV5-6 and TRBJ2-7; TRBD1 matches at 8 bases. The CDR3 has 16 amino acids. After removal of 5 bases from V and 1 base from J, the junction contained 11 bases not matched to a gene. Germline CDR1 SGHDT, CDR2 YYEEEE. The CDR3 protein is CASSWESRGLSYEQYF. The CDR3 DNA reads TGTGCCAGCAGTTGGGAGTCCAGGGGGCTATCCTACGAGCAGTACTTC. The full variable domain, rest sourced from reference TRBV5-6 and TRBJ2-7, is DAGVTQSPTHLIKTRGQQVTLRCSPKSGHDTVSWYQQALGQGPQFIFQYYEEEERQRGNFPDRFSGHQFPNYSSELNVNALLLGDSALYLCASSWESRGLSYEQYFGPGTRLTVT.

This chain joins TRBV19 and TRBJ2-7; 8 nucleotides agree with TRBD1. Germline loops: CDR1 LNHDA, CDR2 SQIVND (reference sequence). This CDR3 spans 14 amino acids. V shed 3 bases, J shed 5 bases, and the junction held 6 bases outside the gene matches. The CDR3 DNA sequence: TGTGCCAGTAGTATGTCAGGGGGCCTCGACGAGCAGTACTTC. Protein product: CASSMSGGLDEQYF.

This chain uses TRBV27 with TRBJ2-7, with a weak D call TRBD1 (6 bases). V lost 7 bases and J 3 bases, leaving 16 bases between the germline ends. Per germline, CDR1 MNHEY and CDR2 SMNVEV (reference sequence). CDR3 size: 14 residues. DNA for the CDR3: TGTGCCAGCAAGACTGGACAGTACTTCTACGAGCAGTACTTC. Translating it yields CASKTGQYFYEQYF.

This clone turned up a few times. The chain employs TRBV4-1 and TRBJ2-7; 7 nucleotides match TRBD1. Trimming took 5 bases from V and 3 from J; bases not matched to a gene: 7. The CDR3 is 14 residues long. Germline CDR1 is MGHRA and CDR2 is YSYEKL. CDR3 nucleotides: TGCGCCAGCAGCACCCGACAGGGCAGCTACGAGCAGTACTTC. Translated, it gives CASSTRQGSYEQYF.

This clone was observed a handful of times. In DNA, the CDR3 is TGTGCCAGCAGTTTCAGCTCCTACGAGCAGTACTTC. Protein: CASSFSSYEQYF. V usage is TRBV5-5 and J usage is TRBJ2-7; D is undetermined. This CDR3 is built from 12 residues. Trimming cost V 5 bases and J 0 bases, with 6 bases left between them. Germline V gene data show CDR1 as SGHKS and CDR2 as YYEKEE (reference sequence).

The chain carries TRBV6-5 and TRBJ2-7; D might be TRBD1 (6 bases). From germline, CDR1 is MNHEY and CDR2 SVGAGI. This CDR3 has 12 amino acids. Trimming shortened V by 2 bases and J by 5 bases, and 7 bases separated the two germline ends. The CDR3 nucleotides read TGTGCCAGCAGTTACCAGGGGAACGAGCAGTACTTC. It yields the protein CASSYQGNEQYF.

This chain uses TRBV6-5 with TRBJ2-7; D is ambiguous. The CDR3 length is 16 residues. Trimming took 0 bases from V and 0 from J, leaving 12 bases between them. The V gene's germline CDR1 is MNHEY and CDR2 SVGAGI. CDR3 nucleotide sequence: TGTGCCAGCAGTTACTCGTATCTCGCGAGCTCCTACGAGCAGTACTTC. Protein product: CASSYSYLASSYEQYF.

The V gene is TRBV2, the J gene TRBJ2-7; D is unclear. CDR1 is SNHLY and CDR2 is FYNNEI in the germline V gene. Trimming removed 8 bases at V and 5 bases at J, with 7 bases between. The CDR3 totals 10 residues. DNA for the CDR3: TGTGCCAGCGAGCCCGACGAGCAGTACTTC. Protein product: CASEPDEQYF.